Listed below are T cell receptor beta chains from one sample, sequenced in a study of blood T cell repertoires in COVID-19. This table comes from immunoSEQ multiplex PCR, and its TCRdb copy is limited to in-frame clones, with some not included. The top ten clones hold under 7.5% of a sample with over 45,000 clones, around 80% of them seen once. Sequenced material: peripheral blood. All receptors derive from a man aged 55-75 years with acute or convalescent COVID-19. Both conserved end residues are part of each CDR3. The D gene is left open where the match is weak. Clone sizes are given selectively: once, few, many, or a class where the clone is expanded.

d_gene,abundance,v_gene,j_gene,CDR3aa,CDR3nt
.,once,TRBV10-2,TRBJ2-1,CASSVYGGGSSYNEQFF,TGCGCCAGCAGCGTGTATGGGGGGGGCTCCTCCTACAATGAGCAGTTCTTC
TRBD1,.,TRBV27,TRBJ2-2,CASSSGDSQWAGELFF,TGTGCCAGCAGTTCTGGGGACAGCCAATGGGCCGGGGAGCTGTTTTTT
.,few,TRBV29-1,TRBJ2-1,CSVDQYGDTFSYNEQFF,TGCAGCGTTGACCAGTATGGGGACACCTTCTCCTACAATGAGCAGTTCTTC
TRBD1,.,TRBV6-1,TRBJ1-5,CASSETGTGYQPQHF,TGTGCCAGCAGTGAAACAGGGACAGGGTATCAGCCCCAGCATTTT
TRBD2,once,TRBV5-4,TRBJ2-7,CASSLGLAGSYEQYF,TGTGCCAGCAGCTTGGGGCTAGCGGGGTCCTACGAGCAGTACTTC
.,.,TRBV3-1/TRBV3-2,TRBJ2-3,CASSQETKGPDTQYF,TGTGCCAGCAGCCAAGAAACTAAGGGGCCAGATACGCAGTATTTT
TRBD1,.,TRBV2,TRBJ1-1,CASVRDRGTEAFF,TGTGCCAGCGTCCGGGACAGGGGTACTGAAGCTTTCTTT
TRBD2,.,TRBV5-1,TRBJ2-1,CASSWGLAGYNEQFF,TGCGCCAGCAGCTGGGGACTAGCGGGGTACAATGAGCAGTTCTTC
.,.,TRBV9,TRBJ1-2,CASSVVGGLYGYTF,TGTGCCAGCAGCGTAGTTGGAGGGCTCTATGGCTACACCTTC
.,.,TRBV28,TRBJ2-7,CASSPMSGTYEQYF,TGTGCCAGCAGTCCTATGAGCGGAACCTACGAGCAGTACTTC
.,.,TRBV19,TRBJ2-2,CASTGNSNTGELFF,TGTGCCAGTACGGGGAATTCGAACACCGGGGAGCTGTTTTTT
TRBD1,.,TRBV7-3,TRBJ2-7,CASSYDRDYEQYF,TGTGCCAGCAGCTATGACAGGGACTACGAGCAGTACTTC
.,once,TRBV6-5,TRBJ1-2,CASPGAGSGYTF,TGTGCCAGCCCTGGGGCAGGGTCGGGCTACACCTTC
TRBD1,.,TRBV27,TRBJ2-7,CASSLAQTGGPSYEQYF,TGTGCCAGCAGTTTAGCCCAGACAGGGGGGCCCTCCTACGAGCAGTACTTC
.,.,TRBV5-1,TRBJ1-4,CASRRQPNEKLFF,TGCGCCAGCAGGCGGCAGCCGAATGAAAAACTGTTTTTT